There are a few counts of the clone carrying this T cell receptor beta chain. This sample is drawn from a study of patients and donors after allogeneic stem cell transplantation. Each CDR3 protein gets one entry after TCRdb re-called the RT-PCR reads with MiXCR. The sample shows 200,000 to 250,000 distinct CDR3 sequences, roughly 15% of them seen only once. This receptor was identified in a human donor who was either an allogeneic HSCT recipient or a stem cell or donor lymphocyte infusion donor (not recorded which). It is not recorded whose cells these are; they may come from a transplant donor. The sequenced sample was blood, either unsorted or a sorted T cell fraction (not recorded which).

CDR3 sequence reads: CASREGGRQQYF. CDR3 nucleotides: TGTGCCAGCAGAGAAGGGGGGCGACAGCAGTACTTC. V usage is TRBV6-6 and J usage is TRBJ2-7, with D perhaps matching TRBD1 or TRBD2 (6 bases each). CDR1 is MNHNY, CDR2 SVGAGI, per germline (reference sequence). The CDR3 covers 12 residues. Between the trimmed V and J ends, which lost 6 bases and 8 bases, there was a span of 14 bases.